Listed below are T cell receptor beta chains from one sample, sequenced in a study of CD8 T cells in Susac syndrome. MiXCR was run by TCRdb on the immunoSEQ multiplex PCR reads, yielding one entry per CDR3 protein. The data contain about 190,000 distinct CDR3 sequences, approximately 95% of them singletons. Sequencing was done on a sample of CD8+ T cells from PBMCs. Every receptor here comes from a human donor with Susac syndrome. Both conserved end residues are part of each CDR3. The order of the fields is D gene, V gene, CDR3 length, clone size, J gene, CDR3 DNA, CDR3 protein. The D gene is left open where the match is weak. Not all rows give a size; the values are once, few, many and, for expanded clones, a class.

TRBD1,TRBV19,15,.,TRBJ1-5,TGTGCCAGTAGTATAGGGGACAGGGCTCTAGGGCCCCAGCATTTT,CASSIGDRALGPQHF
.,TRBV9,15,.,TRBJ2-7,TGTGCCAGCAGCGTGGAAGGGTCGGGCTCCTACGAGCAGTACTTC,CASSVEGSGSYEQYF
TRBD2,TRBV20-1,17,.,TRBJ2-1,TGCAGTGCTAGCGGGGGGGACATACAAGACTCCTACAATGAGCAGTTCTTC,CSASGGDIQDSYNEQFF
TRBD1,TRBV29-1,16,.,TRBJ2-7,TGCAGCGTTGAAGGTGTACGGGACAGTACATCCTACGAGCAGTACTTC,CSVEGVRDSTSYEQYF
.,TRBV27,14,.,TRBJ2-1,TGTGCCAGCAGTTTGGGGGGCGGCCGTAATGAGCAGTTCTTC,CASSLGGGRNEQFF
TRBD1,TRBV20-1,14,.,TRBJ1-5,TGCAGTGTCCCAATACAGGGGGCGAATCAGCCCCAGCATTTT,CSVPIQGANQPQHF
.,TRBV4-1,16,.,TRBJ2-7,TGCGCCAGCAGCGGCGGAAGGGGAATTGGTCGGAACGAGCAGTACTTC,CASSGGRGIGRNEQYF
.,TRBV4-1,16,.,TRBJ2-3,TGCGCCAGCAGCCAACCCCGAGAGCGGACCACAGATACGCAGTATTTT,CASSQPRERTTDTQYF
.,TRBV6-5,14,.,TRBJ1-6,TGTGCCAGCAGTTACGAGGGTCGTGGATCACCCCTCCACTTT,CASSYEGRGSPLHF
.,TRBV24-1,13,.,TRBJ2-1,TGTGCCACCTCCGGAACGGGCGATAATGAGCAGTTCTTC,CATSGTGDNEQFF
.,TRBV9,14,.,TRBJ2-2,TGTGCCAGCAGCCCGGCGGGGAACACCGGGGAGCTGTTTTTT,CASSPAGNTGELFF
TRBD2,TRBV4-1,16,.,TRBJ2-2,TGCGCCAGCAGCCAAGGACTAGCGGGACAGACCGGGGAGCTGTTTTTT,CASSQGLAGQTGELFF
.,TRBV9,15,once,TRBJ2-1,TGTGCCAGCAGCCCTGCGGGGAGCTCCTACAATGAGCAGTTCTTC,CASSPAGSSYNEQFF
.,TRBV29-1,11,.,TRBJ1-2,TGCAGCGTTGATGGAAGCTATGGCTACACCTTC,CSVDGSYGYTF
TRBD2,TRBV2,15,.,TRBJ2-5,TGTGCCAGCAGCCCGGGACTAGCGTGGGGGGAGACCCAGTACTTC,CASSPGLAWGETQYF
TRBD1,TRBV2,14,.,TRBJ1-5,TGTGCCAGCAGGGATACAGGGGTCGCTCAGCCCCAGCATTTT,CASRDTGVAQPQHF
.,TRBV6-5,15,.,TRBJ1-3,TGTGCCAGCAGCCGGAGACAGGTCGCTGGAAACACCATATATTTT,CASSRRQVAGNTIYF
TRBD2,TRBV20-1,19,.,TRBJ2-1,TGCAGTGCTAGAGGAACTTCCACTAGCGGGGGGCGAGACCACAATGAGCAGTTCTTC,CSARGTSTSGGRDHNEQFF
TRBD1,TRBV3-1,18,.,TRBJ1-1,TGTGCCAGCAGCCAAGATCTTCTTCGAGGGACAGGGAACACTGAAGCTTTCTTT,CASSQDLLRGTGNTEAFF
.,TRBV2,13,.,TRBJ2-3,TGTGCTCATACAGGACATACTACAGATACGCAGTATTTT,CAHTGHTTDTQYF
.,TRBV20-1,15,.,TRBJ2-1,TGCAGTGCTAGAGATGAAATCACGGGAATCTATGAGCAGTTCTTC,CSARDEITGIYEQFF
TRBD2,TRBV28,15,.,TRBJ2-1,TGTGCCAGCAGCCTCTTCGCGGGAGGGCTCAATGAGCAGTTCTTC,CASSLFAGGLNEQFF
.,TRBV6-5,11,.,TRBJ2-7,TGTGCCAGCGGTTTCAGGGGCGAGCAGTACTTC,CASGFRGEQYF
.,TRBV9,14,.,TRBJ1-2,TGTGCCAGCAGCGTGGCCACAGGGATCTATGGCTACACCTTC,CASSVATGIYGYTF
TRBD1,TRBV12-3/TRBV12-4,15,.,TRBJ2-1,TGTGCCAGCAGTCCACCCTGGACAGGGGAGAATGAGCAGTTCTTC,CASSPPWTGENEQFF
.,TRBV3-1,14,.,TRBJ2-5,TGTGCCAGCAGCCATGGGACGTACCAAGAGACCCAGTACTTC,CASSHGTYQETQYF
.,TRBV5-6,11,.,TRBJ2-1,TGTGCCAGCAGCTTGGATCTGGAGCAGTTCTTC,CASSLDLEQFF
.,TRBV30,13,once,TRBJ1-1,TGTGCCTGGAGCCTAGGGGAGAACACTGAAGCTTTCTTT,CAWSLGENTEAFF
.,TRBV29-1,13,.,TRBJ1-1,TGCAGCGCCCGGCGGGAGGCGAACACTGAAGCTTTCTTT,CSARREANTEAFF
.,TRBV6-5,16,.,TRBJ2-7,TGTGCCAGCAGTTCCCCGCCATCACTAGAGACCTACGAGCAGTACTTC,CASSSPPSLETYEQYF
TRBD2,TRBV7-9,15,once,TRBJ2-2,TGTGCCAGCAGCTCGCGGGAGAAGGGCACCGGGGAGCTGTTTTTT,CASSSREKGTGELFF
.,TRBV13,18,.,TRBJ2-2,TGTGCCAGCAGCTTAGGCCGTTACCGACGTCCGAACACCGGGGAGCTGTTTTTT,CASSLGRYRRPNTGELFF